This T cell receptor (beta chain) was recorded in a study of T-cell memory formation after mild COVID-19. TCRdb re-called the 5' RACE reads through MiXCR, storing one row per CDR3 protein. The data show just over 350,000 distinct CDR3 sequences, roughly an eighth seen once. The study's findings and limits: Among CD4+ contracting clones, most were CM and EM, and CD8+ ones EMRA. Among clones peaking at day 37 in the second wave, SARS-CoV-2 specificity remained unconfirmed. Memory cells collected pre-infection included some clones that later responded, suggesting cross-reactive memory joined.

Notes on this clonotype: The antigen is not known.

Trimming left V 6 bases short and J 5 bases short, with 14 bases between. Germline V gives CDR1 SEHNR, CDR2 FQNEAQ (reference sequence). The CDR3 is 15 residues long. The sequenced sample was PBMCs or a T cell subset sorted from them (not recorded which). The chain carries TRBV7-9 and TRBJ1-6, with D possibly matching TRBD1 (6 bases). This receptor was taken from a man between 18 and 35 years old who had mild COVID-19 (a few samples of this study predate the infection). Cell type and time point are not known. The CDR3 DNA is TGTGCCAGCAGTTCCGGGGACATCGATAATTCACCCCTCCACTTT. Translation: CASSSGDIDNSPLHF.